The 12 T cell receptor beta chains listed next were all sequenced from one sample in a study of siplizumab effects on memory and regulatory T cells. Repertoires were generated with immunoSEQ multiplex PCR, while TCRdb's copy carries only in-frame clones and drops some. The sample holds about 94,000 clones, approximately 95% seen once. The sample was non-Treg CD4+ T cells sorted from blood. The receptor source for this set is a human donor in good health.

The gene calls are TRBV6-1 and TRBJ1-3, with no clear D. The CDR3 contains 16 residues. CDR1 MNHNS and CDR2 SASEGT come from the germline V gene. V lost 4 bases to trimming and J lost 2 bases, with 15 bases between them. CDR3 coding DNA: TGTGCCAGCAGTGTCTCCGCGGGATTCACTGGAAACACCATATATTTT. This gives the protein CASSVSAGFTGNTIYF.

The chain joins TRBV5-1 to TRBJ1-1; D not resolved. Germline V gene sequence: CDR1 SGHRS, CDR2 YFSETQ. V dropped 4 bases and J dropped 6 bases, with 19 bases sitting between them. This CDR3 is 15 amino acids long. The CDR3 sequence: CASSTLLNLGAEAFF. CDR3 nucleotides: TGCGCCAGCAGCACCCTACTCAATCTTGGCGCTGAAGCTTTCTTT.

This chain joins TRBV10-3 and TRBJ2-2; TRBD1 aligns across 7 bases. CDR3 length: 14 amino acids. The V segment lost 9 bases and the J segment 0 bases; nucleotides outside the gene matches: 4. Germline CDR1 ENHRY, CDR2 SYGVKD. The CDR3 bases are TGTGCCATGAAGGGACAGTCGAACACCGGGGAGCTGTTTTTT. It is translated as CAMKGQSNTGELFF.

J is TRBJ1-4 and V is TRBV29-1; D gene ambiguous. The germline V gene has CDR1 SQVTM and CDR2 ANQGSEA. Trimming left V 5 bases short and J 4 bases short, with 11 bases between. CDR3 length: 13 amino acids. The CDR3 protein is CSVKTTFNEKLFF. The DNA for the CDR3 is TGCAGCGTTAAGACCACCTTTAATGAAAAACTGTTTTTT.

The chain combines TRBV7-3 with TRBJ2-2; weak D call: TRBD2 (5 bases). Germline V gene sequence: CDR1 SGHTA, CDR2 FQGTGA. V lost 4 bases to trimming and J lost 7 bases, with 10 bases between them. The CDR3 spans 13 residues. CDR3 DNA sequence: TGTGCCAGCAGCTCCTCCACTAGCGGGGAGCTGTTTTTT. The encoded protein is CASSSSTSGELFF.

The rearrangement joins TRBV6-5 to TRBJ1-1, with no clear D. The V end was cut by 2 bases, the J end by 1 base, with 14 bases between. Germline CDR1 MNHEY, CDR2 SVGAGI. CDR3 length: 16 amino acids. The CDR3 DNA reads as TGTGCCAGCAGTTACGCGGGAGTTCGGGAGAACACTGAAGCTTTCTTT. This sequence encodes CASSYAGVRENTEAFF.

The chain employs TRBV5-4 and TRBJ2-7; TRBD2 aligns across 8 bases. V lost 0 bases, J lost 3 bases, and 8 bases stayed unmatched. Germline V gene sequence: CDR1 SGHNT, CDR2 YYREEE (reference sequence). The CDR3 loop spans 16 amino acids. For the CDR3, the DNA is TGTGCCAGCAGCTTGGCCGGGGGGGGATCGGACTACGAGCAGTACTTC. As protein: CASSLAGGGSDYEQYF.

V and J are TRBV6-5 and TRBJ2-2; D uncertain. CDR3 size: 11 residues. Germline values: CDR1 MNHEY, CDR2 SVGAGI. V lost 7 bases to trimming and J lost 11 bases, with 11 bases between them. Written as DNA, the CDR3 is TGTGCCAGCAATACTTTTAGAGAGCTGTTTTTT. It encodes CASNTFRELFF.

The rearrangement uses TRBV6-4 and TRBJ1-2; D is ambiguous. CDR1 is MRHNA and CDR2 is SNTAGT in the germline V gene. The CDR3 runs 13 residues. V lost 3 bases and J 0 bases, leaving 5 bases between the germline ends. CDR3 sequence reads: CASSEKANYGYTF. For the CDR3, the DNA is TGTGCCAGCAGTGAAAAGGCTAACTATGGCTACACCTTC.

The gene calls are TRBV18 and TRBJ1-1, with 8 bases aligning to TRBD1. Losses at the gene ends were 0 bases for V and 5 bases for J; bases not matched to a gene: 5. CDR3 length equals 15 residues. Germline V gene data show CDR1 as KGHSH and CDR2 as LQKENI. CDR3 sequence (DNA): TGTGCCAGCTCACCACCGCACAGGGGGGGAACTGAAGCTTTCTTT. This sequence encodes CASSPPHRGGTEAFF. The full variable domain, completed using reference TRBV18 and TRBJ1-1, is NAGVMQNPRHLVRRRGQEARLRCSPMKGHSHVYWYRQLPEEGLKFMVYLQKENIIDESGMPKERFSAEFPKEGPSILRIQQVVRGDSAAYFCASSPPHRGGTEAFFGQGTRLTVV.

In DNA, the CDR3 is TGTGCCACCAAAGGGACAGTTCCTAATTCACCCCTCCACTTT. This gives the protein CATKGTVPNSPLHF. The J gene is TRBJ1-6, the V gene TRBV19; 7 bases align to TRBD1. The CDR3 spans 14 residues. The germline V gene encodes CDR1 LNHDA and CDR2 SQIVND (reference sequence). V lost 10 bases, J lost 6 bases, and 9 bases stayed unmatched.

This clone was found once. The chain recombines TRBV19 with TRBJ2-3; D possibly uses TRBD1 or TRBD2 (6 bases each). Trimming pared 4 bases from V and 1 base from J, leaving 9 bases between. CDR1 is LNHDA and CDR2 is SQIVND in the germline V gene (reference sequence). This CDR3 spans 14 amino acids. In DNA form, the CDR3 reads TGTGCCAGTAGTACGGAGGGGGGCACAGATACGCAGTATTTT. Amino acid sequence: CASSTEGGTDTQYF.